These T cell receptor beta chains were read from a single sample in a study of breast tumors, draining lymph nodes, adjacent tissues. Each CDR3 protein gets one entry after TCRdb re-called the multiplex PCR reads with MiXCR. In the table there are 30,000 to 40,000 distinct CDR3 sequences, 35% to 40% of which are singletons. The sequencing sample was made of breast tumor tissue. The origin of the receptors is a female donor with breast cancer. Some clones in this sample may be carry-over from other donors' samples. CDR3s include the opening cysteine and the closing phenylalanine or tryptophan. The D gene is left open where the match is weak. Some rows have no size entry. The others give once, few or many, or a class for an expanded clone.

TRBV10-3,.,.,TRBJ2-3,CAIKGRRCTDTQYF,TGTGCCATCAAAGGAAGGCGTTGTACAGATACGCAGTATTTT
TRBV3-1,.,.,TRBJ2-1,CASSQKNNEQFF,TGTGCCAGCAGCCAAAAGAATAATGAGCAGTTCTTC
TRBV30,.,few,TRBJ1-2,CAWSVYGYRDGYTF,TGTGCCTGGAGTGTATATGGGTACAGGGATGGCTACACCTTC
TRBV27,.,.,TRBJ1-3,CASSSRDVRGNTIYF,TGTGCCAGCAGTTCAAGGGACGTTCGAGGAAACACCATATATTTT
TRBV5-1,TRBD2,many,TRBJ2-3,CASSLGVPGLAGADTQYF,TGCGCCAGCAGCTTGGGCGTTCCTGGACTAGCGGGAGCAGATACGCAGTATTTT
TRBV11-3,.,many,TRBJ2-1,CASRVAPSYNEQFF,TGTGCCAGCCGCGTGGCACCATCCTACAATGAGCAGTTCTTC
TRBV2,.,many,TRBJ2-7,CASNRDSYEQYF,TGTGCCAGCAACAGGGACTCCTACGAGCAGTACTTC
TRBV6-5,TRBD2,few,TRBJ2-2,CASSLRKPTSGKGTGELFF,TGTGCCAGCAGTTTAAGAAAGCCGACTAGCGGGAAGGGGACCGGGGAGCTGTTTTTT
TRBV20-1,.,.,TRBJ2-3,CSARDRGGGSTDTQYF,TGCAGTGCTAGAGATCGAGGTGGGGGAAGCACAGATACGCAGTATTTT
TRBV5-8,TRBD2,many,TRBJ2-1,CASSYLAGATYNEQFF,TGTGCCAGCAGCTACCTAGCGGGAGCGACCTACAATGAGCAGTTCTTC
TRBV30,.,.,TRBJ1-3,CAWKGLGNTIYF,TGTGCCTGGAAGGGGCTGGGAAACACCATATATTTT
TRBV6-5,TRBD2,many,TRBJ2-7,CASSYSLTSGGLYEQYF,TGTGCCAGCAGTTACTCCCTGACTAGCGGCGGTCTCTACGAGCAGTACTTC
TRBV10-3,TRBD2,many,TRBJ2-7,CAISDASGSAYEQYF,TGTGCCATCAGTGATGCTAGCGGGAGTGCTTACGAGCAGTACTTC
TRBV6-2/TRBV6-3,TRBD1,few,TRBJ2-6,CASRSGGSGANVLTF,TGTGCCAGCAGATCAGGGGGCTCTGGGGCCAACGTCCTGACTTTC
TRBV14,.,many,TRBJ2-5,CASSQVGRDLETQYF,TGTGCCAGCAGCCAGGTGGGGCGGGATTTAGAGACCCAGTACTTC
TRBV6-1,.,many,TRBJ2-1,CASMRDIEFF,TGTGCCAGCATGCGGGATATCGAATTCTTC
TRBV12-3/TRBV12-4,TRBD2,many,TRBJ2-1,CASSFLGGRGYNEQFF,TGTGCCAGCAGTTTCCTTGGGGGGAGGGGCTACAATGAGCAGTTCTTC
TRBV19,.,many,TRBJ2-7,CASSIDPGVREQYF,TGTGCCAGTAGTATAGACCCGGGAGTCCGCGAGCAGTACTTC
TRBV4-2,TRBD2,.,TRBJ2-2,CASSQATSGRGELFF,TGTGCCAGCAGCCAAGCAACTAGCGGGAGAGGGGAGCTGTTTTTT
TRBV29-1,.,many,TRBJ2-3,CSVNEGGVADTQYF,TGCAGCGTTAACGAGGGGGGGGTGGCAGATACGCAGTATTTT
TRBV13,TRBD1,many,TRBJ1-6,CASSLGDREDSPLHF,TGTGCCAGCAGCTTGGGGGACAGGGAGGATTCACCCCTCCACTTT
TRBV10-2,.,many,TRBJ2-2,CASRDINTGELFF,TGCGCCAGCAGGGACATTAACACCGGGGAGCTGTTTTTT
TRBV5-1,TRBD2,.,TRBJ2-1,CASAITSGSYNEQFF,TGCGCCAGCGCGATTACTAGCGGCTCCTACAATGAGCAGTTCTTC
TRBV11-1,.,medium-sized,TRBJ2-3,CASSKRDGTDTQYF,TGTGCCAGCAGCAAACGTGACGGCACAGATACGCAGTATTTT
TRBV29-1,TRBD2,.,TRBJ2-2,CGGGETGIFGGELFF,TGCGGCGGGGGGGAGACAGGGATTTTTGGCGGGGAGCTGTTTTTT
TRBV5-6,TRBD2,.,TRBJ2-3,CASSLGLAGATIDTQYF,TGTGCCAGCAGCTTGGGCCTAGCGGGAGCGACCATAGATACGCAGTATTTT
TRBV7-2,TRBD2,many,TRBJ2-2,CASSLGLAVAGELFF,TGTGCCAGCAGCTTGGGACTAGCGGTCGCCGGGGAGCTGTTTTTT
TRBV5-8,TRBD1,many,TRBJ2-5,CASSLSGGGGTQYF,TGTGCCAGCAGCTTGTCAGGGGGCGGAGGGACCCAGTACTTC
TRBV6-5,TRBD1,many,TRBJ1-6,CASSYSGQGTGSYNSPLHF,TGTGCCAGCAGTTACTCGGGACAGGGAACGGGCTCCTATAATTCACCCCTCCACTTT
TRBV5-5,.,many,TRBJ2-2,CASSLDSEGTGELFF,TGTGCCAGCAGCTTGGATAGCGAGGGCACCGGGGAGCTGTTTTTT
TRBV6-5,.,many,TRBJ2-2,CASSYQNTGELFF,TGTGCCAGCAGTTACCAAAACACCGGGGAGCTGTTTTTT
TRBV20-1,TRBD2,many,TRBJ2-6,CSARAPGLAPLSLLPGANVLTF,TGCAGTGCTAGAGCCCCGGGACTAGCACCCCTCTCCCTTCTTCCTGGGGCCAACGTCCTGACTTTC
TRBV6-4,TRBD1,.,TRBJ2-5,CASSDSGQGTETQYF,TGTGCCAGCAGTGACTCGGGACAGGGAACGGAGACCCAGTACTTC
TRBV20-1,.,many,TRBJ1-2,CSARDTSTDHGYTF,TGCAGTGCTAGAGATACCTCCACCGACCATGGCTACACCTTC